Listed below are T cell receptor beta chains from one sample, sequenced in a study of tumor-infiltrating lymphocytes in primary liver carcinoma. In TCRdb, the multiplex PCR reads were re-called with MiXCR into one record per CDR3 protein. Among some 22,000 distinct CDR3 sequences listed, roughly three quarters were seen once. Specimen: liver tumor tissue from sampling region 5. The receptors come from a woman aged 25 to 39 with primary liver carcinoma and hepatitis B virus infection. CDR3s include the opening cysteine and the closing phenylalanine or tryptophan.

v_gene	j_gene	CDR3aa
TRBV12-3/TRBV12-4	TRBJ2-3	CASSSGHDTQYF
TRBV5-6	TRBJ2-1	CAIKASGEEQFF
TRBV12-3/TRBV12-4	TRBJ2-5	CASSTYPGSEETQYF
TRBV4-3	TRBJ2-7	CASSQYRWTGRDQYF
TRBV6-5	TRBJ2-1	CASSFSEGGLNEQFF
TRBV28	TRBJ2-5	CASNYGGIEIQYF
TRBV11-2	TRBJ2-7	CASSLETRDLRVQYF
TRBV12-3/TRBV12-4	TRBJ2-3	CASNFPPPSIDTQYF
TRBV11-3	TRBJ1-6	CVSSFKWCYNTPLHF
TRBV30	TRBJ1-5	CAWSHPGNRPQHF
TRBV28	TRBJ2-7	CANSLPLDEWYSCEQYF
TRBV5-1	TRBJ2-2	CASSLGHRDRAAGELVF
TRBV5-4	TRBJ1-6	CSSSARAGDNSPLHF
TRBV11-3	TRBJ2-1	CASSLRARSYNEQFF
TRBV4-3	TRBJ1-2	CAGSQGEGRGRTVTNYGYTF
TRBV30	TRBJ2-1	CARVYPGYNEQFF
TRBV11-1	TRBJ2-7	CASSLEGLAGKAYEQYF
TRBV4-2	TRBJ2-7	CASSQEHLGQGGLLEQYF
TRBV28	NA	CASHTTSGSHGQFF
TRBV7-9	TRBJ1-4	CASSSAGKFDEKLFF
TRBV11-2	TRBJ2-7	CDSSLTDTAYEQYF
TRBV11-3	TRBJ2-1	CATSRLAGGGYGQFF
TRBV20-1	TRBJ2-5	CSALRASGALQETQYF
TRBV6-5	TRBJ2-7	CVSRFAGTSGSSYEQYF
TRBV28	TRBJ1-6	CASSFSHRWSSPLHF
TRBV28	TRBJ2-5	CASSLTSQENQYF
TRBV4-1	TRBJ2-3	CASSQLDMVTEDSDTHYF
TRBV4-3	TRBJ2-1	CISSQDAGNSYNEQFF